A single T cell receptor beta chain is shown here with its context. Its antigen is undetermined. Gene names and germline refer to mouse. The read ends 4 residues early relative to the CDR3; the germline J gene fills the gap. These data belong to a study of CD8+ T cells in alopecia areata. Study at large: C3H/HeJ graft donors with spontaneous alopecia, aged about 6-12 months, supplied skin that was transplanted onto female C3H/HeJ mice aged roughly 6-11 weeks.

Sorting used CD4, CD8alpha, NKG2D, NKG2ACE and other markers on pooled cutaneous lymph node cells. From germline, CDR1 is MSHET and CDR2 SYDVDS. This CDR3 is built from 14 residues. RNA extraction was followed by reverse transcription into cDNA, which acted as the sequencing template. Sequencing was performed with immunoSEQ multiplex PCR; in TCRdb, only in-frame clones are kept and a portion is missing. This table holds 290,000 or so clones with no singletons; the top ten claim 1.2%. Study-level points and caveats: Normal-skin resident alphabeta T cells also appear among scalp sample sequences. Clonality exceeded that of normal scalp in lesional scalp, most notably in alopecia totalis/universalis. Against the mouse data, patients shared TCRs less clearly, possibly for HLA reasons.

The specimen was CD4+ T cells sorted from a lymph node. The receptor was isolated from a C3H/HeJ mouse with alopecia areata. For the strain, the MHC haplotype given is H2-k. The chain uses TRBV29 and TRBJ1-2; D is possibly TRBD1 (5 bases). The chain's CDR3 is CASSLLGERSDYTF. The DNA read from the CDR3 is TGTGCTAGCAGTTTATTGGGGGAGAGGTCC.